This T cell receptor beta chain appears in the sequencing data of a study of cytomegalovirus exposure and HLA in healthy donors. Study conclusions and caveats: Associated with cytomegalovirus, according to the listing, were 150 to 200 TCR beta chains. In a later analysis, TCR beta V- and J-gene trimming showed a link to a missense DCLRE1C variant. Analyses of presence and absence presupposed an approximately uniform sequencing depth across donors.

V lost 3 bases and J lost 6; bases outside the gene matches: 9. CDR1 is KGHSH and CDR2 is LQKENI in the germline V gene. The CDR3 is made up of 17 amino acids. Comment on this clone: Its antigen is currently unknown.

The PCR had 60 Vbeta and 13 Jbeta primers. Assay: immunoSEQ multiplex PCR; the TCRdb copy retains only in-frame clones and omits some. In the table there are approximately 240,000 clones, approximately 84% of which are singletons. The sample consisted of PBMCs. The gene calls are TRBV18 and TRBJ2-7, with TRBD2 matching 15 bases. The source of this sequence is a middle-aged woman in good health and CMV-seronegative. The CDR3 DNA follows: TGTGCCAGCTCACCTTATTACGGACTAGCGGGGGGGCGCGAGCAGTACTTC. Its translation: CASSPYYGLAGGREQYF.